Below are 21 T cell receptor beta chains sequenced from a single sample in a study of cytomegalovirus exposure and HLA in healthy donors. Vbeta (60) and Jbeta (13) primers were used in the PCR. Produced via immunoSEQ multiplex PCR; TCRdb's table is partial and in-frame only. In the table there are some 84,000 clones, around three fifths of which are singletons. The sample comprised PBMCs. The receptors originated from a woman between 35 and 50 years old in good health and CMV-seropositive.

There are a few counts of this clone. J is TRBJ2-3 and V is TRBV10-3, with 12 bases that match TRBD1. The J segment lost 5 bases and the V segment lost 0 bases, leaving 9 bases of the junction unmatched. Germline assignment: CDR1 ENHRY and CDR2 SYGVKD. The CDR3 contains 18 residues. The CDR3, as DNA: TGTGCCATCAGTGAGTCGGGACAGGGGGCGGTTGGACGAGATACGCAGTATTTT. Translation gives CAISESGQGAVGRDTQYF.

To note about this clone: Other DNA sequences in the sample encode the same CDR3. The chain recombines TRBV7-9 with TRBJ2-1; a possible D gene is TRBD2 (6 bases). Germline CDR1 reads SEHNR; CDR2 reads FQNEAQ (reference sequence). Trimming pared 2 bases from V and 4 bases from J, leaving 12 bases between. This CDR3 has 15 amino acids. The CDR3 sequence is CASSLNGEAYNEQFF. The CDR3 coding sequence is TGTGCCAGCAGCTTAAACGGGGAGGCATACAATGAGCAGTTCTTC.

This chain connects TRBV5-1 to TRBJ2-1, with D possibly TRBD2 on 6 matching bases. Germline CDR1 is SGHRS and CDR2 is YFSETQ. The CDR3 is 14 amino acids. Trimming pared 6 bases from V and 5 bases from J, leaving 15 bases between. In DNA, the CDR3 is TGCGCCAGCAACCCCGGGACTTACCACAATGAGCAGTTCTTC. It codes for CASNPGTYHNEQFF.

The chain links TRBV7-8 to TRBJ1-4; 7 nucleotides align to TRBD1. The length of the CDR3 is 14 residues. V dropped 2 bases and J dropped 7; count of bases not matched to a gene: 4. The germline V gene encodes CDR1 SGHVS and CDR2 FQNEAQ. The CDR3 here is CASSLRRQGEKLFF. In nucleotides, the CDR3 is TGTGCCAGCAGCTTACGGAGACAGGGTGAAAAACTGTTTTTT.

This sequence joins TRBV4-1 and TRBJ2-7, with 14 bases that match TRBD2. Germline values: CDR1 MGHRA, CDR2 YSYEKL. The junction had 5 bases not matched to a gene; V was cut back by 4 bases and J by 6 bases. The CDR3 runs to 15 residues. The CDR3 loop reads CASSPGLAGAGEQYF. CDR3 nucleotide sequence: TGCGCCAGCAGCCCGGGACTAGCGGGAGCAGGCGAGCAGTACTTC.

V and J are TRBV13 and TRBJ2-1, with 12 bases fitting TRBD1. Germline-derived CDR1 and CDR2 are PRHDT and FYEKMQ (reference sequence). There are 15 residues in the CDR3. Losses at the gene ends were 5 bases for V and 4 bases for J; bases not matched to a gene: 3. The DNA for the CDR3 is TGTGCCAGCAGCCAGGGACAGGGGGCTTACAATGAGCAGTTCTTC. It encodes CASSQGQGAYNEQFF. The entire variable domain, with the rest obtained from reference TRBV13 and TRBJ2-1, is as follows: AAGVIQSPRHLIKEKRETATLKCYPIPRHDTVYWYQQGPGQDPQFLISFYEKMQSDKGSIPDRFSAQQFSDYHSELNMSSLELGDSALYFCASSQGQGAYNEQFFGPGTRLTVL.

The chain couples TRBV10-3 to TRBJ1-2; D not resolved. CDR1 is ENHRY and CDR2 is SYGVKD in the germline V gene. The germline V and J ends were trimmed by 0 bases and 7 bases, with 6 bases remaining between them. The CDR3 is 12 amino acids. Written as DNA, the CDR3 is TGTGCCATCAGTGAGTCTAAAATTGGCTACACCTTC. Translation: CAISESKIGYTF.

The V gene is TRBV19, the J gene TRBJ1-1; the D gene is possibly TRBD1 (6 bases). Germline V gene data show CDR1 as LNHDA and CDR2 as SQIVND (reference sequence). Trimming left V 5 bases short and J 4 bases short, with 14 bases between. CDR3 size: 14 residues. CDR3 DNA: TGTGCCAGTAGTTCCGACAGGTTAGGCACTGAAGCTTTCTTT. This gives the protein CASSSDRLGTEAFF.

The chain employs TRBV2 and TRBJ2-2; the D gene is possibly TRBD2 (5 bases). Trimming removed 6 bases from V and 13 bases from J, with 24 bases in between. The CDR3 covers 15 residues. Germline V CDR1 and CDR2: SNHLY, FYNNEI. The CDR3 coding sequence is TGTGCCAGCAGCCTGTTCGATTTGGTCGGACGGGGGCTGTTTTTT. It yields the protein CASSLFDLVGRGLFF.

J is TRBJ1-2 and V is TRBV28, with TRBD1 matching over 7 bases. The CDR3 extends over 15 amino acids. CDR1 is MDHEN, CDR2 SYDVKM, per germline. Unmatched junction bases numbered 10, after V lost 7 bases and J lost 2 bases. The CDR3 protein is CASTRYPRGNYGYTF. The CDR3 bases are TGTGCCAGCACCCGATACCCCAGGGGGAACTATGGCTACACCTTC.

V and J are TRBV7-2 and TRBJ2-3; D is uncertain. The germline gives CDR1 SGHTA, CDR2 FQGNSA. This CDR3 has 14 residues. Trimming cost V 1 base and J 0 bases, with 5 bases left between them. CDR3: CASSLESSTDTQYF. The CDR3 nucleotides read TGTGCCAGCAGCTTAGAATCTAGCACAGATACGCAGTATTTT.

The chain recombines TRBV28 with TRBJ2-2; 7 nucleotides line up with TRBD1. The CDR3 totals 15 residues. CDR1 and CDR2 (germline): MDHEN, SYDVKM. Unmatched junction bases numbered 6, after V lost 3 bases and J lost 5 bases. The CDR3 region is CASSFRGLRTGELFF. The CDR3 nucleotides read TGTGCCAGCAGTTTTAGGGGGCTGAGGACCGGGGAGCTGTTTTTT. The full variable domain, completed using reference TRBV28 and TRBJ2-2, is DVKVTQSSRYLVKRTGEKVFLECVQDMDHENMFWYRQDPGLGLRLIYFSYDVKMKEKGDIPEGYSVSREKKERFSLILESASTNQTSMYLCASSFRGLRTGELFFGEGSRLTVL.

The V call is TRBV2, the J call TRBJ1-1; D might be TRBD1 (5 bases). The germline V gene encodes CDR1 SNHLY and CDR2 FYNNEI. The CDR3 is made up of 15 amino acids. Trimming took off 6 bases at V and 8 bases at J, with 22 bases between the two ends. CDR3 sequence: CASSEWGGSASEAFF. CDR3 DNA sequence: TGTGCCAGCAGCGAATGGGGGGGGTCTGCTTCCGAAGCTTTCTTT.

This rearrangement joins TRBV4-2 to TRBJ1-4, with a weak D call TRBD1 (5 bases). With 1 base removed from V and 2 bases from J, the gap between germline ends came to 8 bases. Germline V gene data show CDR1 as LGHNA and CDR2 as YNFKEQ. The CDR3 sequence is 15 residues long. This chain's CDR3 is CASSQGGSTNEKLFF. CDR3 DNA sequence: TGTGCCAGCAGCCAAGGGGGCTCTACTAATGAAAAACTGTTTTTT.

The chain recombines TRBV15 with TRBJ2-5; D possibly corresponds to TRBD2 (6 bases). This CDR3 is 16 amino acids long. From germline, CDR1 is LNHNV and CDR2 YYDKDF (reference sequence). Trimming cost V 3 bases and J 0 bases, with 14 bases left between them. The CDR3 region has the DNA TGTGCCACCAGCAGGGGTGTAAGCGGGTACCAAGAGACCCAGTACTTC. Translated, it gives CATSRGVSGYQETQYF.

The V gene is TRBV19, the J gene TRBJ2-7, with 11 bases aligning to TRBD1. Germline trimming cut 2 bases from V and 1 base from J; bases unmatched to any gene: 7. The CDR3 extends over 17 amino acids. The germline V gene encodes CDR1 LNHDA and CDR2 SQIVND (reference sequence). The CDR3 loop is CASSIIPGTGGSYEQYF. The CDR3 DNA reads TGTGCCAGTAGTATAATACCCGGGACAGGGGGTTCCTACGAGCAGTACTTC.

The chain couples TRBV4-1 to TRBJ1-2, with 7 bases fitting TRBD1. V was clipped by 3 bases and J by 4 bases; unmatched bases: 11. This CDR3 has 16 residues. The germline gives CDR1 MGHRA, CDR2 YSYEKL. The CDR3 sequence: CASSQSGRGTIYGYTF. In DNA, the CDR3 is TGCGCCAGCAGCCAGAGCGGCAGGGGGACCATCTATGGCTACACCTTC.

The chain employs TRBV27 and TRBJ2-4; 9 nucleotides line up with TRBD1. V trimming: 2 bases; J trimming: 11 bases; junction bases outside the gene matches: 10. The CDR3 consists of 15 residues. Looked up from germline, CDR1 is MNHEY and CDR2 is SMNVEV (reference sequence). The CDR3 sequence: CASSLNDRGRPLQYF. In DNA form, the CDR3 reads TGTGCCAGCAGTTTAAATGACAGGGGGAGACCACTTCAGTACTTC.

The J gene is TRBJ2-5, the V gene TRBV7-8; weak D call: TRBD2 (5 bases). The CDR3 totals 17 residues. Germline V gene data show CDR1 as SGHVS and CDR2 as FQNEAQ. Between the trimmed V and J ends, which lost 4 bases and 3 bases, there was a span of 21 bases. CDR3 sequence (DNA): TGTGCCAGCAGCTCCCGAAGGAGCGGATTTGTTGAAGAGACCCAGTACTTC. Protein sequence: CASSSRRSGFVEETQYF.

This clone was observed a few times. The rearrangement uses TRBV4-3 and TRBJ1-2; D may be TRBD1 (6 bases). Trimming removed 6 bases from V and 2 bases from J, with 10 bases in between. The germline V gene encodes CDR1 LGHNA and CDR2 YSLEER. The CDR3 is 13 amino acids. This chain's CDR3 is CASSPGQNYGYTF. CDR3 nucleotides: TGCGCCAGCAGTCCCGGACAGAACTATGGCTACACCTTC.

V usage is TRBV9 and J usage is TRBJ2-7; TRBD1 aligns across 7 bases. With V trimmed by 4 bases and J by 1 base, 8 bases remained unmatched. Germline V lookup: CDR1 SGDLS, CDR2 YYNGEE. The CDR3 has 15 residues. This CDR3 reads CASSKGAAGSYEQYF. For the CDR3, the DNA is TGTGCCAGCAGCAAGGGGGCCGCTGGATCCTACGAGCAGTACTTC.